The clone carrying this T cell receptor (beta chain) occurred many times. The antigen is not known. The CDR3 has 16 residues. CDR1 and CDR2 (germline): PRHDT, FYEKMQ (reference sequence). V lost 5 bases, J lost 0 bases, and 11 bases lay in between. Separate cDNA molecules each had unique molecular identifiers attached to them. Each CDR3 protein gets one entry after TCRdb re-called the 5' RACE reads with MiXCR. This sample yields over 30,000 distinct CDR3 sequences, of which roughly 6.6% are seen a single time; 10% to 15% belongs to the top ten. The entry originates in a study of early T cells in non-severe SARS-CoV-2 infection. Study background: Bulk RNA taken from unsorted whole blood was sequenced, leaving chains unpaired. Study results and caveats: VDJdb matching, biased toward anti-spike CD8 responses, missed private and CD4 specificities.

This clonotype originated in an adult who was a healthcare worker with PCR-confirmed SARS-CoV-2 infection or an uninfected control (not recorded which). The chain employs TRBV13 and TRBJ1-6; maybe TRBD1 (6 bases). The input for sequencing was whole blood, taken at baseline. The CDR3 loop is CASSRTESSYNSPLHF. The CDR3 DNA reads as TGTGCCAGCAGCAGGACAGAGAGCTCCTATAATTCACCCCTCCACTTT.